What follows are 12 T cell receptor beta chains derived from one specimen sequenced in a study of blood T cell repertoires in COVID-19 (dated by TCRdb to 2019 to 2021). Library construction relied on the immunoSEQ multiplex PCR assay. Not all clones reach the TCRdb copy of this immuneACCESS table, which keeps in-frame sequences only. Checked studies attribute under half of the gap to unresolved V genes and leave the rest unexplained. The sample table shows around 81,000 clones, and about 82% are seen once. 3.4% of the sample comes from the top ten. Specimen: peripheral blood. The receptors derive from a man aged 45-65 years with acute or convalescent COVID-19.

The V gene is TRBV18, the J gene TRBJ2-1; D remains unclear. Germline CDR1 and CDR2: KGHSH and LQKENI. Trimming took 2 bases from V and 10 from J, leaving 9 bases between them. CDR3 length equals 12 residues. CDR3 nucleotides: TGTGCCAGCTCACCAGAACGGTTCGAGCAGTTCTTC. This translates into CASSPERFEQFF.

The rearrangement uses TRBV27 and TRBJ2-1; TRBD1 aligns across 8 bases. The CDR3 has 14 amino acids. V gave up 4 bases and J gave up 7 bases; unmatched junction bases: 6. Germline values: CDR1 MNHEY, CDR2 SMNVEV (reference sequence). Here the CDR3 DNA reads TGTGCCAGCAGTTCCCGGACAGGGTGGAATGAGCAGTTCTTC. Translated: CASSSRTGWNEQFF.

The chain has TRBV7-2 and TRBJ2-7, with a weak D call TRBD2 (6 bases). The V end lost 7 bases, the J end lost 2 bases, and 18 bases lay between the germline ends. CDR1 is SGHTA and CDR2 is FQGNSA in the germline V gene. The CDR3 loop spans 15 amino acids. The CDR3 DNA reads as TGTGCCAGCAATGTCGGTGCCGGGGGAACCTACGAGCAGTACTTC. Amino acid sequence: CASNVGAGGTYEQYF.

The V and J genes are TRBV19 and TRBJ2-3, with 9 bases matching TRBD1. V lost 5 bases to trimming and J lost 4 bases; unmatched junction nucleotides: 10. The CDR3 is made up of 16 amino acids. From germline, CDR1 is LNHDA and CDR2 SQIVND (reference sequence). The CDR3 DNA reads as TGTGCCAGTAGTCCCTCGGGACAGGGAGGGTCAGATACGCAGTATTTT. It codes for CASSPSGQGGSDTQYF. Supplemented by reference TRBV19 and TRBJ2-3, the full variable domain reads DGGITQSPKYLFRKEGQNVTLSCEQNLNHDAMYWYRQDPGQGLRLIYYSQIVNDFQKGDIAEGYSVSREKKESFPLTVTSAQKNPTAFYLCASSPSGQGGSDTQYFGPGTRLTVL.

The gene calls are TRBV7-8 and TRBJ2-1; TRBD2 aligns across 9 bases. CDR1 is SGHVS and CDR2 is FQNEAQ in the germline V gene. The junction had 8 bases not matched to a gene; V was cut back by 5 bases and J by 6 bases. This CDR3 spans 15 amino acids. The CDR3 protein is CASSPSGGFGNEQFF. CDR3 bases: TGTGCCAGCAGCCCGAGCGGGGGGTTCGGCAATGAGCAGTTCTTC.

The chain joins TRBV10-1 to TRBJ2-7; 8 bases agree with TRBD2. Unmatched junction bases numbered 8, after V lost 4 bases and J lost 12 bases. The CDR3 consists of 12 residues. CDR1 is WNHNN and CDR2 is SYGVQD in the germline V gene (reference sequence). The CDR3, as DNA: TGCGCCAGCAGTGTAACGGGAGGGCTTCCGTACTTC. Its protein product is CASSVTGGLPYF.

V and J are TRBV12-5 and TRBJ1-2; D gene ambiguous. Germline V gives CDR1 LGHNT, CDR2 FRNRAP. The CDR3 consists of 14 residues. V was trimmed by 5 bases and J by 0 bases, leaving 10 bases between them. CDR3 protein: CASGLSTANYGYTF. CDR3 DNA: TGTGCTAGTGGTCTTTCTACCGCTAACTATGGCTACACCTTC.

This chain connects TRBV7-8 to TRBJ1-2; a weak D match, TRBD1 (5 bases). Germline loops: CDR1 SGHVS, CDR2 FQNEAQ. Trimming left V 3 bases short and J 1 base short, with 18 bases between. The CDR3 is made up of 17 amino acids. The CDR3 loop reads CASSLSIQASYNYGYTF. In DNA, the CDR3 is TGTGCCAGCAGCTTGAGTATACAGGCCTCATATAACTATGGCTACACCTTC.

The V gene is TRBV28, the J gene TRBJ2-2, with 7 bases lining up with TRBD1. Germline loops: CDR1 MDHEN, CDR2 SYDVKM. The CDR3 consists of 17 residues. Trimming at V came to 8 bases and at J to 5 bases, leaving 17 bases not matched to a gene. DNA for the CDR3: TGTGCCAGCCACCAGTGGAAGGGGGCGCTTGGGACCGGGGAGCTGTTTTTT. It yields the protein CASHQWKGALGTGELFF.

This clone was picked up one time. This chain links TRBV7-2 with TRBJ1-1; no definite D call. The CDR3 extends over 16 amino acids. V lost 0 bases and J 0 bases, leaving 11 bases between the germline ends. Germline V gives CDR1 SGHTA, CDR2 FQGNSA. The CDR3 DNA follows: TGTGCCAGCAGCTTAGCCCCGGGAATTATGAACACTGAAGCTTTCTTT. Its protein is CASSLAPGIMNTEAFF.

The chain combines TRBV12-5 with TRBJ2-3; 7 nucleotides agree with TRBD2. The V gene end was trimmed by 3 bases and the J gene end by 5 bases; junction bases not matched to a gene: 17. The CDR3 is 18 amino acids. In germline, CDR1 is LGHNT, CDR2 FRNRAP. The CDR3 here is CASGFYAEKRGREDTQYF. The CDR3 DNA follows: TGTGCTAGTGGTTTTTATGCAGAAAAGCGGGGCCGGGAAGATACGCAGTATTTT.

Only a few counts were recorded for this clone. V gene TRBV5-8 combines with J gene TRBJ2-1; TRBD2 matches 7 bases. V was pared by 1 base and J by 6 bases, with 10 bases of the junction left unmatched. The CDR3 contains 16 residues. Per germline, CDR1 SGHTS and CDR2 YDEGEE. The CDR3 DNA reads as TGTGCCAGCAGCTTGTCGTTGGATCTAGCGGCCAATGAGCAGTTCTTC. Translating it yields CASSLSLDLAANEQFF.